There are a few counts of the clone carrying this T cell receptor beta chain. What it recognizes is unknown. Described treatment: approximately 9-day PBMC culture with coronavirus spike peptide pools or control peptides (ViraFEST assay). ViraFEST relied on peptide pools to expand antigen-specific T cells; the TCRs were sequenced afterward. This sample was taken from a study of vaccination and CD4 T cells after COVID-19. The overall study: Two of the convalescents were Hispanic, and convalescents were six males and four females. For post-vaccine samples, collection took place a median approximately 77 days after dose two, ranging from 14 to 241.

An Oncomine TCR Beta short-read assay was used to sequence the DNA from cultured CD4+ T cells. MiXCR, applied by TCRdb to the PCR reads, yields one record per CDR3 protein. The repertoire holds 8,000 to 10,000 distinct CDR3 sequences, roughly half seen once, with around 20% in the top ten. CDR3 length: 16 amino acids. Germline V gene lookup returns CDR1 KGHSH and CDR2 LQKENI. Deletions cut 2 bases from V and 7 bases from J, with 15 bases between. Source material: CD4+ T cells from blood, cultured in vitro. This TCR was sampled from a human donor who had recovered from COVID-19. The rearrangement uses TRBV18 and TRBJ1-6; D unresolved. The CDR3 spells CASSPGTPAGNSPLHF. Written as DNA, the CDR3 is TGTGCCAGCTCACCAGGCACCCCCGCGGGGAATTCACCCCTCCACTTT.